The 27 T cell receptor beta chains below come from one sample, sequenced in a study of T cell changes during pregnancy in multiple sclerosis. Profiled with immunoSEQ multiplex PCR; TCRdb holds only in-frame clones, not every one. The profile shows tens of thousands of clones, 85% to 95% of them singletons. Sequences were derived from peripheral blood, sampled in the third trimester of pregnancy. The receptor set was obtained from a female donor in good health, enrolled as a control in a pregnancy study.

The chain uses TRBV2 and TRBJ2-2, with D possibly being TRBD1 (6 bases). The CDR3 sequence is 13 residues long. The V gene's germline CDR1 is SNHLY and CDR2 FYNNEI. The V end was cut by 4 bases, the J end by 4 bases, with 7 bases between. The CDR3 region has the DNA TGTGCCAGCAGTGCACAGGGCACCGGGGAGCTGTTTTTT. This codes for CASSAQGTGELFF.

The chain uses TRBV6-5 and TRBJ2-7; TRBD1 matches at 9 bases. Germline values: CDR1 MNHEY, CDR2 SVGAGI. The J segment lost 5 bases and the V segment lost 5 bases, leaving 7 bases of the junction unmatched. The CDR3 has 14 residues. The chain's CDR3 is CASSRGQGNHEQYF. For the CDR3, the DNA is TGTGCCAGCAGTCGCGGACAGGGGAACCACGAGCAGTACTTC.

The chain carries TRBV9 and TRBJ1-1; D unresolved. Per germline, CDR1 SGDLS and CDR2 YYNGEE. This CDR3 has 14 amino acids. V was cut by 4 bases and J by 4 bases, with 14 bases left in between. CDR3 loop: CASSSPPLGTEAFF. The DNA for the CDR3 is TGTGCCAGCAGCTCCCCCCCCCTCGGCACTGAAGCTTTCTTT. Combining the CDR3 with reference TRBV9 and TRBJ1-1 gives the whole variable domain DSGVTQTPKHLITATGQRVTLRCSPRSGDLSVYWYQQSLDQGLQFLIQYYNGEERAKGNILERFSAQQFPDLHSELNLSSLELGDSALYFCASSSPPLGTEAFFGQGTRLTVV.

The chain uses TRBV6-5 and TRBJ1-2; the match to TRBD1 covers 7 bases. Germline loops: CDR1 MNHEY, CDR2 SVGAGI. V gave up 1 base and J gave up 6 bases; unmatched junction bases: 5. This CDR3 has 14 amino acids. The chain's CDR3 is CASSYWRGLHGYTF. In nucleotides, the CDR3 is TGTGCCAGCAGTTACTGGAGGGGGCTCCATGGCTACACCTTC.

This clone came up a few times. The CDR3: CASSLSRGNEQFF. CDR3 nucleotide sequence: TGTGCCAGTAGTCTCTCCAGGGGTAATGAGCAGTTCTTC. This chain connects TRBV19 to TRBJ2-1; D perhaps matches TRBD1 (6 bases). This CDR3 has 13 amino acids. In germline, CDR1 is LNHDA, CDR2 SQIVND (reference sequence). V lost 5 bases and J lost 7, with 12 bases in between.

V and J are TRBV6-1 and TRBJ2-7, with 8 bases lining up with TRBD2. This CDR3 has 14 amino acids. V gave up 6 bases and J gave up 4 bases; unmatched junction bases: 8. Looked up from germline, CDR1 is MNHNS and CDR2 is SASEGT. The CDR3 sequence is CASSGRGGRYEQYF. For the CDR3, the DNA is TGTGCCAGCAGCGGACGGGGGGGGAGGTACGAGCAGTACTTC.

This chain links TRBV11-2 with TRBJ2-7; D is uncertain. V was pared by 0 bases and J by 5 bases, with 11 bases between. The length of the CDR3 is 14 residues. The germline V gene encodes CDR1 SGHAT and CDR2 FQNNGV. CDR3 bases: TGTGCCAGCAGCTTAGACCCCCGAGGCGACGAGCAGTACTTC. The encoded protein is CASSLDPRGDEQYF.

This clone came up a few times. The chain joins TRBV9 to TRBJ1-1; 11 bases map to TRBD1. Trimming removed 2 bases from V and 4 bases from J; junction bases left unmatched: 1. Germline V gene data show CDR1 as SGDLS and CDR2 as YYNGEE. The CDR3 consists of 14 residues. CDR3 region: CASSVGTGGTEAFF. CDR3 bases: TGTGCCAGCAGCGTGGGGACAGGGGGCACTGAAGCTTTCTTT.

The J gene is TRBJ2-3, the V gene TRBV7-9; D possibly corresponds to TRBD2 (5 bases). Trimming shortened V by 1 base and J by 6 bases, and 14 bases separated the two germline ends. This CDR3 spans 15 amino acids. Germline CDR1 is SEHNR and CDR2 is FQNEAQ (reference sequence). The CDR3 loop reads CASSLGGSGRDTQYF. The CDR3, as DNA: TGTGCCAGCAGCTTAGGAGGGTCTGGTCGGGATACGCAGTATTTT.

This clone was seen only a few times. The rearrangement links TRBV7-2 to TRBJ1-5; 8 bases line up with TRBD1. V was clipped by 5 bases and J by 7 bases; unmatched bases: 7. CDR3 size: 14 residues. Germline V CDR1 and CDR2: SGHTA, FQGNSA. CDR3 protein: CASSPDRGWQPQHF. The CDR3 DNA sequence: TGTGCCAGCAGCCCTGACAGGGGTTGGCAGCCCCAGCATTTT.

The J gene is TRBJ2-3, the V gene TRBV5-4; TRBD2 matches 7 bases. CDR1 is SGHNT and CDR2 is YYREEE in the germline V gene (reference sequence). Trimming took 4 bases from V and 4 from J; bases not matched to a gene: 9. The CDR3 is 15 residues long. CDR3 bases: TGTGCCAGCAGCCCGGGGGGAGTCAGGGCAGATACGCAGTATTTT. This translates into CASSPGGVRADTQYF.

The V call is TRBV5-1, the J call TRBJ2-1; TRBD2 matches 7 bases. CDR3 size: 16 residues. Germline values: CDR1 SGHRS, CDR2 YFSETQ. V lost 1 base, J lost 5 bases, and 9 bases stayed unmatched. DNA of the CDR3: TGCGCCAGCAGCTTGTCCGGCAGCGGGGTTAACAATGAGCAGTTCTTC. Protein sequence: CASSLSGSGVNNEQFF.

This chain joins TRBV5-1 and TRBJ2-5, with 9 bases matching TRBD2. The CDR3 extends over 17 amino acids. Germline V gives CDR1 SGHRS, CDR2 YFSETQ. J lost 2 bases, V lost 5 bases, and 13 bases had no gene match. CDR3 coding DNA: TGCGCCAGCAGTCTTGGGGCTAGCGGGACGCGTCAAGAGACCCAGTACTTC. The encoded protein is CASSLGASGTRQETQYF.

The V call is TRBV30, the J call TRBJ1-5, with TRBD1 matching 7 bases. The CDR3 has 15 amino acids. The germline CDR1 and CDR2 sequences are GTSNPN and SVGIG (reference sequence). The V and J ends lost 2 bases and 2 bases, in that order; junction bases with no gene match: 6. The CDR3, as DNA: TGTGCCTGGAGTTCGACAGGGACGCGCAATCAGCCCCAGCATTTT. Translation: CAWSSTGTRNQPQHF.

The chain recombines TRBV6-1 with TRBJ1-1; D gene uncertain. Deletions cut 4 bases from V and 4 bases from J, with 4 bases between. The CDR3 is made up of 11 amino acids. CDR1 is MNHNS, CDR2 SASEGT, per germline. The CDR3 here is CASSGGTEAFF. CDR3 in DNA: TGTGCCAGCAGTGGAGGCACTGAAGCTTTCTTT.

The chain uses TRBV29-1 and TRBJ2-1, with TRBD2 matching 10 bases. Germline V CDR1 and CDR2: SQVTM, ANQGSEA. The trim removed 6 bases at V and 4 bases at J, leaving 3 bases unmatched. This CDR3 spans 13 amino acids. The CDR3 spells CSVLAGIYNEQFF. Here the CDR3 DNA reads TGCAGCGTACTAGCGGGGATATACAATGAGCAGTTCTTC.

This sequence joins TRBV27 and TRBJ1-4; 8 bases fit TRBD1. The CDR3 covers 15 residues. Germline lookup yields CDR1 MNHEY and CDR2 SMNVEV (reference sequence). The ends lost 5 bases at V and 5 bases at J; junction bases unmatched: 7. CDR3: CASSPWTGTNEKLFF. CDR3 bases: TGTGCCAGCAGTCCGTGGACAGGGACCAATGAAAAACTGTTTTTT.

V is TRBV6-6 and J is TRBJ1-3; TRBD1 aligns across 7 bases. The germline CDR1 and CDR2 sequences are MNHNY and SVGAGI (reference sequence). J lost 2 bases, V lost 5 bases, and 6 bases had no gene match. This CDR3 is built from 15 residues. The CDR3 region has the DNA TGTGCCAGCAGTGTCAACAGGGGCACTGGAAACACCATATATTTT. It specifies CASSVNRGTGNTIYF.

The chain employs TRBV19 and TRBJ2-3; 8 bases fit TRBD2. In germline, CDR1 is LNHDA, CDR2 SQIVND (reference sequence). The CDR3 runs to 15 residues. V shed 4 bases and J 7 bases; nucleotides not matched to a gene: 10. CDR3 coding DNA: TGTGCCAGTAGTAGGGAGGGCGGGACTAGGAATACGCAGTATTTT. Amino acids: CASSREGGTRNTQYF.

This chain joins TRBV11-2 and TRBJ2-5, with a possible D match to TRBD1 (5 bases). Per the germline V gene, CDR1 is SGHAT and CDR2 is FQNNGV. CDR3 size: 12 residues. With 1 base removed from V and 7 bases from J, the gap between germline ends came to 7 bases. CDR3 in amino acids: CASSLGQGTQYF. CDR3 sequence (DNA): TGTGCCAGCAGCTTAGGGCAGGGGACCCAGTACTTC.

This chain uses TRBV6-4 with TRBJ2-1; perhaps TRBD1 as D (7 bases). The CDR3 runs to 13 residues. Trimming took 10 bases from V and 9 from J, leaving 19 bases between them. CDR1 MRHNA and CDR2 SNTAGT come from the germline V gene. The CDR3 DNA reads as TGTGCCACCGAGGAGGGGGCGCAGGGTGAGCAGTTCTTC. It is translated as CATEEGAQGEQFF.

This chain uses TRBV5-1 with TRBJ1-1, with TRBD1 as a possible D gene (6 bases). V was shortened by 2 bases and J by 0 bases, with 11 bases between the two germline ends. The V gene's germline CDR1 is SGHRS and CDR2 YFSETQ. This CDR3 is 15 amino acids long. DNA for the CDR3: TGCGCCAGCAGCTTATCAGGGACAATGAACACTGAAGCTTTCTTT. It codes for CASSLSGTMNTEAFF.

The CDR3 sequence: CASSLTGGPNTEAFF. The CDR3 DNA reads as TGTGCCAGCAGTTTAACGGGGGGCCCGAACACTGAAGCTTTCTTT. The chain uses TRBV28 and TRBJ1-1, with D tentatively TRBD1 (6 bases). The CDR3 loop spans 15 amino acids. Per germline, CDR1 MDHEN and CDR2 SYDVKM. Trimming shortened V by 2 bases and J by 1 base, and 11 bases separated the two germline ends.

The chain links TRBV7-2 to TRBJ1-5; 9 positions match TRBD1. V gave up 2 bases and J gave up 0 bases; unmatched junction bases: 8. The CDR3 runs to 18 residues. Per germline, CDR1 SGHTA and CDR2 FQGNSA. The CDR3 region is CASSLYGTGMNSNQPQHF. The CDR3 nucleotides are TGTGCCAGCAGCTTATATGGGACAGGGATGAATAGCAATCAGCCCCAGCATTTT.

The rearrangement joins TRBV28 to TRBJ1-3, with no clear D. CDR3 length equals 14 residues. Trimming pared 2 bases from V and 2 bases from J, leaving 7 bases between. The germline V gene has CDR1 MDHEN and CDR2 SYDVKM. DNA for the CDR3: TGTGCCAGCAGTTTAGGGGAGACTGGAAACACCATATATTTT. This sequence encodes CASSLGETGNTIYF.

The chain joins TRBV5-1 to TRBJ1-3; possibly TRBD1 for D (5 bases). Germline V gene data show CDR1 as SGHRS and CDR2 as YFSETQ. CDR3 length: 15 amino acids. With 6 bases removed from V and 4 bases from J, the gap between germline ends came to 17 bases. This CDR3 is CASTRDPGGGNTIYF. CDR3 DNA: TGCGCCAGCACCCGGGACCCAGGAGGGGGAAACACCATATATTTT.

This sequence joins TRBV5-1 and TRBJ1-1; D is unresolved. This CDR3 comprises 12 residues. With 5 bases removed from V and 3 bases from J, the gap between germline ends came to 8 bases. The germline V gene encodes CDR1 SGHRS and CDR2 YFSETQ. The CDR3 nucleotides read TGCGCCAGCAGGTGGAGGGACACTGAAGCTTTCTTT. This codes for CASRWRDTEAFF.